The clone carrying this TCR beta chain has ten or more counts. This sample was included in a study of T cell clonality in common variable immunodeficiency. Some clones are missing from TCRdb's copy, which holds only in-frame ones; the method was immunoSEQ multiplex PCR. This set yields tens of thousands of clones and no singletons; the top ten hold about 10%. The clonotype comes from a person aged 18 to 75 in good health. Source material: peripheral blood mononuclear cells.

Incomplete CDR3 DNA: TGTGCCAGCAGTTACAGGCTAGCGGGGGGCTACAATGAG. The encoded protein is CASSYRLAGGYNE. The entire CDR3 protein reads CASSYRLAGGYNEQFF. The rearrangement links TRBV6-2 or TRBV6-3 to TRBJ2-1, with 11 bases fitting TRBD2. The read finishes 3 residues shy of the CDR3 end, and the germline J gene is used to complete it. The germline gives CDR1 MNHEY, CDR2 SVGEGT. The V segment lost 2 bases and the J segment 3 bases; nucleotides outside the gene matches: 3. CDR3 length equals 16 residues.